A single sample is the source of the 21 T cell receptor beta chains below, sequenced in a study of shared clonotypes between healthy human individuals (dated by TCRdb to the early 2020s). Receptors were amplified or captured by the immunoSEQ multiplex PCR assay. Held by TCRdb, this immuneACCESS table contains in-frame sequences only and omits some clones. Under half of the omission traces to an unresolved V gene where checked; the cause of the rest is unknown. The table for this sample lists 500,000 or so clones; about 96% of them were counted only once. About 0.06% of the sample lies in the top ten. Material: naive CD4+ T cells sorted from blood. According to the study, the label for this sample's cell subset or site signals: CD45RA+ positively selected. These receptors originate from a woman between 25 and 40 years old in good health.

This rearrangement joins TRBV5-6 to TRBJ2-1; 11 nucleotides align to TRBD2. CDR3 size: 19 residues. Germline CDR1 SGHDT, CDR2 YYEEEE. The V and J ends lost 3 bases and 0 bases, in that order; junction bases with no gene match: 11. The CDR3 DNA reads TGTGCCAGCAGCTGGCTGACTAGCGGGAACCCTAGCTCCTACAATGAGCAGTTCTTC. Protein sequence: CASSWLTSGNPSSYNEQFF.

CDR3 sequence (DNA): TGTGCCTGGAGTACCCCGGGACTCAGCCCCAAGCAGTACTTC. Its protein is CAWSTPGLSPKQYF. The chain is built from TRBV30 and TRBJ2-7, with D maybe TRBD2 (6 bases). The CDR3 length is 14 residues. The V end was cut by 2 bases, the J end by 8 bases, with 19 bases between. CDR1 and CDR2 from the germline V gene are GTSNPN and SVGIG (reference sequence).

The chain recombines TRBV5-1 with TRBJ1-4; a weak D match, TRBD1 (5 bases). V was shortened by 4 bases and J by 5 bases, with 9 bases between the two germline ends. CDR1 and CDR2 from the germline V gene are SGHRS and YFSETQ. This CDR3 contains 13 residues. This CDR3 reads CASSPGPNEKLFF. The CDR3 bases are TGCGCCAGCAGCCCGGGACCAAATGAAAAACTGTTTTTT.

V gene TRBV7-9 combines with J gene TRBJ2-3; D call uncertain. Trimming shortened V by 2 bases and J by 4 bases, and 13 bases separated the two germline ends. Per the germline V gene, CDR1 is SEHNR and CDR2 is FQNEAQ (reference sequence). CDR3 length: 15 amino acids. CDR3 bases: TGTGCCAGCAGCTTATTCCGGGTTCCCCCAGATACGCAGTATTTT. Its translation: CASSLFRVPPDTQYF.

The CDR3 DNA reads as TGCGCCAGCAGCCACGCCTGGACTAGCGGGAGGACCATCAATGAGCAGTTCTTC. This encodes CASSHAWTSGRTINEQFF. This chain links TRBV4-1 with TRBJ2-1; 14 bases align to TRBD2. V lost 3 bases, J lost 6 bases, and 10 bases stayed unmatched. This CDR3 is 18 amino acids long. Germline CDR1 and CDR2: MGHRA and YSYEKL.

The rearrangement links TRBV2 to TRBJ2-1; D unclear. V lost 6 bases to trimming and J lost 9 bases, with 12 bases between them. The germline V gene has CDR1 SNHLY and CDR2 FYNNEI. The CDR3 totals 12 residues. CDR3 protein: CASRRTAPEQFF. CDR3 nucleotides: TGTGCCAGCAGAAGGACGGCACCTGAGCAGTTCTTC.

The chain joins TRBV10-2 to TRBJ1-1, with TRBD1 matching over 10 bases. V was clipped by 0 bases and J by 10 bases; unmatched bases: 8. The CDR3 is 15 amino acids. Germline V gene sequence: CDR1 WSHSY, CDR2 SAAADI. The CDR3 region has the DNA TGCGCCAGCAGTGAGTCGTTGGACAGGGGGAATTTAGCTTTCTTT. This gives the protein CASSESLDRGNLAFF.

The chain has TRBV11-2 and TRBJ2-5, with TRBD2 matching over 10 bases. The CDR3 extends over 15 amino acids. V shed 8 bases, J shed 4 bases, and the junction held 10 bases outside the gene matches. Germline CDR1 SGHAT, CDR2 FQNNGV. CDR3 amino acids: CASLEREGIRETQYF. CDR3 bases: TGTGCCAGCTTAGAGCGGGAGGGTATTAGAGAGACCCAGTACTTC.

This clone showed up just once. V and J are TRBV28 and TRBJ1-5; possibly TRBD1 for D (6 bases). Trimming took 6 bases from V and 4 from J, leaving 13 bases between them. This CDR3 contains 14 residues. CDR1 and CDR2 (germline): MDHEN, SYDVKM. CDR3 amino acids: CASSLIRGNQPQHF. DNA for the CDR3: TGTGCCAGCAGCCTTATTAGGGGGAATCAGCCCCAGCATTTT.

The J gene is TRBJ2-3, the V gene TRBV7-2; 10 nucleotides line up with TRBD1. CDR1 and CDR2 from the germline V gene are SGHTA and FQGNSA. V shed 7 bases, J shed 4 bases, and the junction held 8 bases outside the gene matches. The CDR3 sequence is 15 residues long. The CDR3 sequence: CASNPSGTGADTQYF. CDR3 bases: TGTGCCAGCAACCCTTCCGGGACAGGGGCAGATACGCAGTATTTT.

V and J are TRBV6-6 and TRBJ1-5; TRBD1 agrees at 8 bases. The length of the CDR3 is 13 residues. V dropped 5 bases and J dropped 4; count of bases not matched to a gene: 1. Germline CDR1 reads MNHNY; CDR2 reads SVGAGI (reference sequence). As DNA, the CDR3 is TGTGCCAGCAGTGACAGGGGAAATCAGCCCCAGCATTTT. Residues: CASSDRGNQPQHF.

V is TRBV2 and J is TRBJ1-2; D possibly corresponds to TRBD1 (5 bases). The V end lost 6 bases, the J end lost 0 bases, and 17 bases lay between the germline ends. Germline values: CDR1 SNHLY, CDR2 FYNNEI. The CDR3 is 16 residues long. CDR3 nucleotide sequence: TGTGCCAGCAGGGGTCCGGGACGGCATCCTAACTATGGCTACACCTTC. Translating it yields CASRGPGRHPNYGYTF. Combining the CDR3 with reference TRBV2 and TRBJ1-2 gives the whole variable domain EPEVTQTPSHQVTQMGQEVILRCVPISNHLYFYWYRQILGQKVEFLVSFYNNEISEKSEIFDDQFSVERPDGSNFTLKIRSTKLEDSAMYFCASRGPGRHPNYGYTFGSGTRLTVV.

The CDR3 DNA is TGTGCCAGCAGTTTATCGCGTAACAGGCTACCGGTGTTTAGCAATCAGCCCCAGCATTTT. Protein product: CASSLSRNRLPVFSNQPQHF. V usage is TRBV27 and J usage is TRBJ1-5, with D possibly matching TRBD1 (5 bases). V was cut by 0 bases and J by 0 bases, with 21 bases left in between. The CDR3 has 20 residues. Germline CDR1 is MNHEY and CDR2 is SMNVEV (reference sequence).

Details on this clone: Compared with germline, one end of the junction differs, possibly owing to a read error. The J gene is TRBJ1-5, the V gene TRBV30; D might be TRBD1 (5 bases). CDR1 and CDR2 from the germline V gene are GTSNPN and SVGIG (reference sequence). The CDR3 runs to 17 residues. For the CDR3, the DNA is TGTGCCTGGAGTGGGGGGACCAATCCGTATAGCAATCAGCCCCGGCATTTT. Translated, it gives CAWSGGTNPYSNQPRHF.

This clone came up once. J is TRBJ2-7 and V is TRBV11-3; a possible D gene is TRBD2 (6 bases). Looked up from germline, CDR1 is SGHNT and CDR2 is YENEEA. V shed 2 bases and J shed 1 base, with 12 bases lying between them. The CDR3 is made up of 15 amino acids. CDR3 loop: CASSLSSGLSYEQYF. Here the CDR3 DNA reads TGTGCCAGCAGCTTAAGCAGCGGGCTGTCCTACGAGCAGTACTTC.

The chain combines TRBV6-5 with TRBJ1-1; tentatively, D is TRBD1 (5 bases). The V and J ends lost 6 bases and 4 bases respectively, with 18 bases between them. The CDR3 covers 15 residues. The V gene's germline CDR1 is MNHEY and CDR2 SVGAGI. The CDR3 reads CASSSGGTTATEAFF. DNA for the CDR3: TGTGCCAGCAGCTCCGGCGGGACCACCGCCACTGAAGCTTTCTTT.

The V and J genes are TRBV11-3 and TRBJ2-6; D is perhaps TRBD1 (5 bases). CDR1 and CDR2 (germline): SGHNT, YENEEA. The CDR3 runs 14 residues. V was trimmed by 5 bases and J by 4 bases, leaving 9 bases between them. CDR3 protein: CASSPGSGANVLTF. The CDR3 bases are TGTGCCAGCAGCCCAGGGTCAGGGGCCAACGTCCTGACTTTC. The whole variable domain, filled in from reference TRBV11-3 and TRBJ2-6, reads EAGVVQSPRYKIIEKKQPVAFWCNPISGHNTLYWYLQNLGQGPELLIRYENEEAVDDSQLPKDRFSAERLKGVDSTLKIQPAELGDSAVYLCASSPGSGANVLTFGAGSRLTVL.

This clone was seen a few times. The rearrangement uses TRBV18 and TRBJ1-2; the D is unclear. Trimming removed 4 bases from V and 0 bases from J, with 3 bases in between. The CDR3 extends over 12 amino acids. Per the germline V gene, CDR1 is KGHSH and CDR2 is LQKENI. CDR3 residues: CASSRPNYGYTF. In DNA form, the CDR3 reads TGTGCCAGCTCACGGCCTAACTATGGCTACACCTTC.

The V and J genes are TRBV2 and TRBJ1-3; TRBD1 might be the D (5 bases). CDR1 and CDR2 (germline): SNHLY, FYNNEI. This CDR3 has 16 amino acids. V was trimmed by 2 bases and J by 2 bases, leaving 13 bases between them. CDR3 in amino acids: CASSEKGEVTGNTIYF. In nucleotides, the CDR3 is TGTGCCAGCAGTGAAAAAGGGGAAGTTACTGGAAACACCATATATTTT.

The rearrangement links TRBV28 to TRBJ2-2; D remains unclear. The V end was cut by 2 bases, the J end by 3 bases, with 10 bases between. Germline V gives CDR1 MDHEN, CDR2 SYDVKM. This CDR3 has 15 residues. This CDR3 reads CASSLEADYTGELFF. The CDR3 nucleotides are TGTGCCAGCAGTTTAGAGGCGGATTACACCGGGGAGCTGTTTTTT.

In this sample, this clone turned up once. The J gene is TRBJ2-2, the V gene TRBV6-5, with D maybe TRBD1 (5 bases). The V end was cut by 6 bases, the J end by 2 bases, with 10 bases between. The germline gives CDR1 MNHEY, CDR2 SVGAGI. The CDR3 extends over 14 amino acids. The CDR3 coding sequence is TGTGCCAGCAGGCTCAGGACAAACACCGGGGAGCTGTTTTTT. Its translation: CASRLRTNTGELFF.